Listed below are T cell receptor beta chains from one sample, sequenced in a study of T-cell reconstitution after alpha-beta-depleted transplantation in children. TCRdb recomputed calls from the PCR reads with MiXCR, one row per CDR3 protein. The sample lists hundreds of thousands of distinct CDR3 sequences, more than 20% occurring once. The sample here was PBMCs, mostly from graft donor cells, taken 360 days after TCRalphabeta/CD19-depleted stem cell transplant. Receptor source: a boy in the first two years of life who had a stem cell transplant for acute myeloid leukemia, so the T cells may come from the graft donor. CDR3s include the opening cysteine and the closing phenylalanine or tryptophan. Each record gives: V gene, clone size, J gene, D gene, CDR3 DNA, CDR3 protein. D genes are given only for firm matches. Rows give clone size only sometimes, using once, few, many, or a class for an expanded clone.

v_call: TRBV7-3; clone_size: many; j_call: TRBJ2-7; d_call: .; cdr3_nt: TGTGCCAGCAGCTTAACGCCCACGGGGGACGAGCAGTACTTC; cdr3_aa: CASSLTPTGDEQYF
v_call: TRBV11-3; clone_size: many; j_call: TRBJ2-6; d_call: TRBD1; cdr3_nt: TGTGCCAGCAGCTTGAGTTCCGGGACAGGGAACGGGGCCAACGTCCTGACTTTC; cdr3_aa: CASSLSSGTGNGANVLTF
v_call: TRBV5-1; clone_size: .; j_call: TRBJ2-1; d_call: .; cdr3_nt: TGCGCCAGCAGCAACACTCGGGTTCCAGCCTACAATGAGCAGTTCTTC; cdr3_aa: CASSNTRVPAYNEQFF
v_call: TRBV10-3; clone_size: many; j_call: TRBJ2-5; d_call: .; cdr3_nt: TGTGCCATCAGCGCCCTCGGGGAGACCCAGTACTTC; cdr3_aa: CAISALGETQYF
v_call: TRBV4-1; clone_size: .; j_call: TRBJ2-4; d_call: .; cdr3_nt: TGCGCCAGCAGCCAAGAAGTTCCAGGGGTTGGGGAAAACATTCAGTACTTC; cdr3_aa: CASSQEVPGVGENIQYF
v_call: TRBV20-1; clone_size: few; j_call: TRBJ2-5; d_call: .; cdr3_nt: TGCAGTGCCCTTTTAGAGACCCAGTACTTC; cdr3_aa: CSALLETQYF
v_call: TRBV3-1; clone_size: many; j_call: TRBJ2-7; d_call: .; cdr3_nt: TGTGCCAGCAGCCAAGAGTGGGCGGGATACTACGAGCAGTACTTC; cdr3_aa: CASSQEWAGYYEQYF
v_call: TRBV4-3; clone_size: many; j_call: TRBJ2-5; d_call: TRBD1; cdr3_nt: TGCGCCAGCAGCCAAGATTTTCGGACAGGGAAGGAGACCCAGTACTTC; cdr3_aa: CASSQDFRTGKETQYF
v_call: TRBV11-2; clone_size: .; j_call: TRBJ2-1; d_call: .; cdr3_nt: TGTGCCAGCAGCTTAGGGGGGGACTTCCTTAGCTCCTACAATGAGCAGTTCTTC; cdr3_aa: CASSLGGDFLSSYNEQFF
v_call: TRBV20-1; clone_size: many; j_call: TRBJ2-2; d_call: .; cdr3_nt: TGCAGTGCCCAGGGAGTTAACACCGGGGAGCTGTTTTTT; cdr3_aa: CSAQGVNTGELFF
v_call: TRBV20-1; clone_size: few; j_call: TRBJ1-2; d_call: TRBD1; cdr3_nt: TGCAGTGCTAGAGACGGACAGGGAAACTCAAGGGTTTTATGGGGCTACACCTTC; cdr3_aa: CSARDGQGNSRVLWGYTF
v_call: TRBV12-3/TRBV12-4; clone_size: many; j_call: TRBJ2-1; d_call: TRBD2; cdr3_nt: TGTGCCAGCAGTTTCGGAGGGGAGGATATCCGGGGGGGCTCCTGGAATGAGCAGTTCTTC; cdr3_aa: CASSFGGEDIRGGSWNEQFF
v_call: TRBV7-6; clone_size: many; j_call: TRBJ2-6; d_call: .; cdr3_nt: TGTGCCAGCAGCCCCCTTCGAGGGCCTGGGGCCAACGTCCTGACTTTC; cdr3_aa: CASSPLRGPGANVLTF
v_call: TRBV20-1; clone_size: many; j_call: TRBJ1-3; d_call: .; cdr3_nt: TGCAGTGCCAACGACAGGTCAAACTCTGGAAACACCATATATTTT; cdr3_aa: CSANDRSNSGNTIYF
v_call: TRBV6-1; clone_size: few; j_call: TRBJ2-1; d_call: TRBD1; cdr3_nt: TGTGCCAGCAGTCCGAGGACAGGGGGCCTTCTTAATGAGCAGTTCTTC; cdr3_aa: CASSPRTGGLLNEQFF
v_call: TRBV29-1; clone_size: .; j_call: TRBJ2-7; d_call: TRBD1; cdr3_nt: TGCAGCGCAATAGACAGGGTCTACGAGCAGTACTTC; cdr3_aa: CSAIDRVYEQYF
v_call: TRBV5-1; clone_size: few; j_call: TRBJ2-1; d_call: .; cdr3_nt: TGCGCCAGCAGCTTGGCCTGGGGGTTAAACAATGAGCAGTTCTTC; cdr3_aa: CASSLAWGLNNEQFF
v_call: TRBV12-3/TRBV12-4; clone_size: .; j_call: TRBJ1-5; d_call: TRBD1; cdr3_nt: TGTGCCAGCAGTCCCAACGGACAGGGGAATCAGCACCAGCATTTT; cdr3_aa: CASSPNGQGNQHQHF
v_call: TRBV5-6; clone_size: .; j_call: TRBJ2-1; d_call: .; cdr3_nt: TGTGCCAGCAGCTTGCAGGGACCCTCCTACAATGAGCAGTTCTTC; cdr3_aa: CASSLQGPSYNEQFF
v_call: TRBV20-1; clone_size: few; j_call: TRBJ2-7; d_call: .; cdr3_nt: TGCAGTGCTAGGGTCCAATTAGAGGGGTACGAGCAGTACTTC; cdr3_aa: CSARVQLEGYEQYF
v_call: TRBV2; clone_size: .; j_call: TRBJ1-4; d_call: .; cdr3_nt: TGTGCCAGCAGTGATATACGGCCGGCTAATGAAAAACTGTTTTTT; cdr3_aa: CASSDIRPANEKLFF
v_call: TRBV14; clone_size: few; j_call: TRBJ2-7; d_call: TRBD1; cdr3_nt: TGTGCCAGCAGCCAGAGGCCGGGACAGCTTTCCTACGAGCAGTACTTC; cdr3_aa: CASSQRPGQLSYEQYF
v_call: TRBV7-6; clone_size: .; j_call: TRBJ2-1; d_call: TRBD1; cdr3_nt: TGTGCCAGCACCACACAGGGGGCGCGCAATGAGCAGTTCTTC; cdr3_aa: CASTTQGARNEQFF
v_call: TRBV6-2/TRBV6-3; clone_size: .; j_call: TRBJ2-7; d_call: .; cdr3_nt: TGTGCCAGCAGTCTTACAGAGGACGAGCAGTACTTC; cdr3_aa: CASSLTEDEQYF
v_call: TRBV6-1; clone_size: many; j_call: TRBJ2-1; d_call: .; cdr3_nt: TGTGCCAGCAGGGACCGGGACCCCCCTTACAATGAGCAGTTCTTC; cdr3_aa: CASRDRDPPYNEQFF
v_call: TRBV29-1; clone_size: few; j_call: TRBJ2-5; d_call: TRBD2; cdr3_nt: TGCAGCGTTGACTCCCCTTGGGCTAGCGGGGCTCCGGCGTACCAAGAGACCCAGTACTTC; cdr3_aa: CSVDSPWASGAPAYQETQYF
v_call: TRBV29-1; clone_size: .; j_call: TRBJ2-4; d_call: .; cdr3_nt: TGCAGCGTTGCCGACGGAAACATTCAGTACTTC; cdr3_aa: CSVADGNIQYF